The T cell receptor (beta chain) under discussion was sequenced for a study of shared clonotypes between healthy human individuals. Study-wide results and caveats: Generally, naive subsets (rather than memory subsets) showed larger estimated richness. A limitation of the genetic and exposure-history diversity represented arose from few donors.

Here immunoSEQ multiplex PCR was the method, and the copy in TCRdb shows in-frame clones only, minus some. Here the sample spans about 1,900,000 clones, about 95% being singletons. Naivety among CD8 cells was defined by CD45RO negativity and positive CCR7 selection, thereby excluding terminally differentiated effector memory CD45RA+ cells. Healthy adults negative for HIV, lacking recent acute infections or vaccinations, served as donors. In regard to this clone: The antigen is undetermined.

CDR1 and CDR2 from the germline V gene are SGHNT and YENEEA. The CDR3 consists of 11 residues. The rearrangement uses TRBV11-3 and TRBJ2-7; D might be TRBD1 or TRBD2, each matching 5 bases. This clonotype originated in a man younger than 30 in good health. The sequencing input was naive CD8+ T cells sorted from blood. Here the CDR3 reads CASSSTGTARV. CDR3 coding DNA: TGTGCCAGCAGCTCCACCGGGACGGCAAGGGTC.